The entry that follows covers one TCR beta chain sequence. These data are taken from a study of blood T cell repertoires in COVID-19. Overall study context: Spain, Italy and the United States supplied samples that represented acute and convalescent COVID-19. T cells, B-cell-depleted T cells, or PBMCs provided the cDNA or gDNA that served as material.

Authors' analysis steps: Nucleated cell counts were estimated from reference gene primer amplification. Produced via immunoSEQ multiplex PCR; TCRdb's table is partial and in-frame only. V and J calls and clone size follow that table, whereas D and trimming were derived from the DNA. The table includes about 11,000 clones, roughly 86% detected once. Sequenced sample: peripheral blood. The TCR was taken from a man aged 45-60 years with active COVID-19.

Written as DNA, the CDR3 is TGTGCCAGCAGCTACACCGGGACTAGTATCAATGAGCAGTTCTTC. Translating gives CASSYTGTSINEQFF. The chain recombines TRBV5-4 with TRBJ2-1, with 8 bases aligning to TRBD2. Germline CDR1 and CDR2: SGHNT and YYREEE (reference sequence). This CDR3 has 15 amino acids. With V trimmed by 3 bases and J by 6 bases, 8 bases remained unmatched.